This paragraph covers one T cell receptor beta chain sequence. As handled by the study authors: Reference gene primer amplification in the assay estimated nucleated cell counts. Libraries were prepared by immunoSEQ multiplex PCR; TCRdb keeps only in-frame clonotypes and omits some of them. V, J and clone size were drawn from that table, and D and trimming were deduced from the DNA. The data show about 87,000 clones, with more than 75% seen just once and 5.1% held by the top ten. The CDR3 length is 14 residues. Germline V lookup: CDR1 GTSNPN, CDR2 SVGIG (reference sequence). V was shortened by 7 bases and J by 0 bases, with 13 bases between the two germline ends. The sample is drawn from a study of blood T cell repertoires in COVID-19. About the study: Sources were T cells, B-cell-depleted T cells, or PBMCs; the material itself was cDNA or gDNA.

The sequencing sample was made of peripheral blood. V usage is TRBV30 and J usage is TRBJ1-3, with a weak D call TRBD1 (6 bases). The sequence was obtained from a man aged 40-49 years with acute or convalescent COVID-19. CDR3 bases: TGTGCCTTAGGACAGTCCTCCTCTGGAAACACCATATATTTT. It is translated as CALGQSSSGNTIYF.